This T cell receptor beta chain was captured in a study of siplizumab effects on memory and regulatory T cells. Concerning this clone itself: Its target is unknown.

Assay used: immunoSEQ multiplex PCR; TCRdb lists only in-frame clones, some missing. This table has 90,000 to 120,000 clones, around 90% appearing once. The germline V gene encodes CDR1 SGHVS and CDR2 FNYEAQ. The CDR3 loop spans 17 amino acids. Trimming left V 0 bases short and J 5 bases short, with 18 bases between. Whole-study findings and limits: Naive T cells seemed more diverse than memory cells; they also seemed major alloresponse contributors. Unstimulated subset assignment was obtained for only a minor fraction of alloreactive clones.

The chain carries TRBV7-6 and TRBJ2-3, with a possible D match to TRBD2 (6 bases). The TCR sequence derives from a human donor in good health. The sequenced material came from Tregs sorted from blood. Written as DNA, the CDR3 is TGTGCCAGCAGCTTAGCGTCCGACGGCGGGATGGTAGATACGCAGTATTTT. This sequence encodes CASSLASDGGMVDTQYF.